This entry lists 26 T cell receptor beta chains sequenced from one sample in a study of T cells in tuberculosis. Data came from immunoSEQ multiplex PCR; TCRdb stores just in-frame clones and leaves some out. The repertoire holds 35,000 to 45,000 clones, with approximately 94% as singletons. The sample comprised PBMCs. Source of these receptors: a donor aged 10 to 29 with latent tuberculosis or without tuberculosis infection. Some clones in this sample may be carry-over from other donors' samples.

The rearrangement uses TRBV29-1 and TRBJ1-2, with D perhaps matching TRBD1 (6 bases). The germline V gene has CDR1 SQVTM and CDR2 ANQGSEA. Trimming took 0 bases from V and 4 from J, leaving 9 bases between them. There are 13 residues in the CDR3. The CDR3 spells CSVEETGPYGYTF. The CDR3 nucleotides read TGCAGCGTTGAAGAGACAGGTCCCTATGGCTACACCTTC.

This chain connects TRBV2 to TRBJ2-3, with D uncertain. V lost 0 bases, J lost 1 base, and 5 bases lay in between. The length of the CDR3 is 14 residues. Germline CDR1 SNHLY, CDR2 FYNNEI. The CDR3 protein is CASSEAVGTDTQYF. Here the CDR3 DNA reads TGTGCCAGCAGTGAAGCCGTTGGCACAGATACGCAGTATTTT.

The gene calls are TRBV7-2 and TRBJ2-1, with TRBD2 matching over 7 bases. V shed 0 bases, J shed 8 bases, and the junction held 4 bases outside the gene matches. The CDR3 has 14 residues. Germline CDR1 and CDR2: SGHTA and FQGNSA. The CDR3 sequence is CASSLAPGGYEQFF. CDR3 bases: TGTGCCAGCAGCTTAGCCCCCGGGGGGTATGAGCAGTTCTTC.

This clone was found once. This specimen includes other DNA sequences encoding the same CDR3. This chain connects TRBV11-2 to TRBJ1-1; 8 nucleotides match TRBD1. This CDR3 contains 14 residues. Germline V gene data show CDR1 as SGHAT and CDR2 as FQNNGV. J lost 5 bases, V lost 4 bases, and 6 bases had no gene match. In DNA form, the CDR3 reads TGTGCCAGCAGCTCTCAGGGGGCGGGTACTGAAGCTTTCTTT. Amino acids: CASSSQGAGTEAFF.

This clone was seen just once. The rearrangement joins TRBV4-3 to TRBJ2-3, with a tentative D call TRBD2 (6 bases). Trimming cost V 5 bases and J 4 bases, with 16 bases left between them. Germline V gene data show CDR1 as LGHNA and CDR2 as YSLEER. The CDR3 sequence is 15 residues long. CDR3: CASSSRWGVPDTQYF. DNA for the CDR3: TGCGCCAGCAGCTCCAGGTGGGGGGTTCCAGATACGCAGTATTTT.

The genes are TRBV7-2 and TRBJ2-7, with 7 bases identical to TRBD2. The CDR3 is 15 residues long. The germline CDR1 and CDR2 sequences are SGHTA and FQGNSA. Trimming removed 1 base from V and 3 bases from J; junction bases left unmatched: 6. CDR3 sequence: CASSLGGGAGYEQYF. CDR3 nucleotide sequence: TGTGCCAGCAGCTTAGGGGGAGGGGCTGGCTACGAGCAGTACTTC. Variable domain in full (rest from reference TRBV7-2 and TRBJ2-7): GAGVSQSPSNKVTEKGKDVELRCDPISGHTALYWYRQSLGQGLEFLIYFQGNSAPDKSGLPSDRFSAERTGGSVSTLTIQRTQQEDSAVYLCASSLGGGAGYEQYFGPGTRLTVT.

The V gene is TRBV5-4, the J gene TRBJ1-5; D may be TRBD1 (5 bases). This CDR3 has 15 amino acids. V shed 2 bases and J shed 2 bases, with 11 bases lying between them. Germline V gene lookup returns CDR1 SGHNT and CDR2 YYREEE (reference sequence). Written as DNA, the CDR3 is TGTGCCAGCAGCTTAGACGGAGGGGGCAATCAGCCCCAGCATTTT. Encoded protein: CASSLDGGGNQPQHF. The full variable domain, with the rest looked up from reference TRBV5-4 and TRBJ1-5, is ETGVTQSPTHLIKTRGQQVTLRCSSQSGHNTVSWYQQALGQGPQFIFQYYREEENGRGNFPPRFSGLQFPNYSSELNVNALELDDSALYLCASSLDGGGNQPQHFGDGTRLSIL.

The CDR3 sequence is CASSLTSPNLFF. The CDR3 coding sequence is TGCGCCAGCAGCCTTACATCCCCAAATCTGTTCTTT. The chain links TRBV4-1 to TRBJ1-1; D is unclear. The CDR3 loop spans 12 amino acids. CDR1 MGHRA and CDR2 YSYEKL come from the germline V gene. V dropped 4 bases and J dropped 14 bases, with 17 bases sitting between them.

This clone was seen only once. The chain links TRBV6-6 to TRBJ2-5, with 8 bases aligning to TRBD1. The CDR3 is made up of 13 amino acids. Trimming at V came to 7 bases and at J to 4 bases, leaving 5 bases not matched to a gene. CDR1 is MNHNY, CDR2 SVGAGI, per germline (reference sequence). The chain's CDR3 is CASTDRVLETQYF. The CDR3 DNA sequence: TGTGCCAGCACGGACAGGGTCCTAGAGACCCAGTACTTC.

The rearrangement uses TRBV9 and TRBJ2-7; 9 bases align to TRBD1. This CDR3 spans 16 amino acids. Germline V gene data show CDR1 as SGDLS and CDR2 as YYNGEE. V lost 0 bases to trimming and J lost 0 bases; unmatched junction nucleotides: 4. The CDR3 DNA reads as TGTGCCAGCAGCGTAGAGGGGACAGGGTTCTCCTACGAGCAGTACTTC. Protein: CASSVEGTGFSYEQYF.

The gene calls are TRBV19 and TRBJ1-5; weak D call: TRBD1 (5 bases). The ends were cut back, 9 bases at V and 0 bases at J, with 18 bases in the middle. CDR1 is LNHDA and CDR2 is SQIVND in the germline V gene (reference sequence). The CDR3 has 16 amino acids. CDR3 protein: CASSPWGGASNQPQHF. CDR3 nucleotides: TGTGCCAGCTCCCCCTGGGGGGGAGCTAGCAATCAGCCCCAGCATTTT.

The J gene is TRBJ2-1, the V gene TRBV5-1; D perhaps matches TRBD2 (6 bases). There are 18 residues in the CDR3. With 4 bases removed from V and 0 bases from J, the gap between germline ends came to 20 bases. Germline CDR1 is SGHRS and CDR2 is YFSETQ. CDR3 amino acids: CASSAGLMALGSYNEQFF. In DNA, the CDR3 is TGCGCCAGCAGCGCGGGACTGATGGCCTTGGGCTCCTACAATGAGCAGTTCTTC.

This chain connects TRBV29-1 to TRBJ1-2, with 10 nucleotides matching TRBD1. CDR1 is SQVTM, CDR2 ANQGSEA, per germline. CDR3 size: 14 residues. The V segment lost 1 base and the J segment 7 bases; nucleotides outside the gene matches: 6. CDR3 residues: CSVEGDRGYSGYTF. Written as DNA, the CDR3 is TGCAGCGTTGAAGGGGACAGGGGATATAGTGGCTACACCTTC. Based on the CDR3 plus reference TRBV29-1 and TRBJ1-2, the full variable domain is SAVISQKPSRDICQRGTSLTIQCQVDSQVTMMFWYRQQPGQSLTLIATANQGSEATYESGFVIDKFPISRPNLTFSTLTVSNMSPEDSSIYLCSVEGDRGYSGYTFGSGTRLTVV.

The chain has TRBV4-2 and TRBJ2-3; possibly TRBD2 for D (6 bases). The V end lost 2 bases, the J end lost 2 bases, and 23 bases lay between the germline ends. The germline V gene has CDR1 LGHNA and CDR2 YNFKEQ. CDR3 size: 19 residues. The DNA for the CDR3 is TGTGCCAGCAGCCAAAGGCTGGAGGGACCACTAACACTCACAGATACGCAGTATTTT. Amino acid sequence: CASSQRLEGPLTLTDTQYF.

Concerning this clone: One end of the junction does not line up with germline, which may come from a read error. V usage is TRBV19 and J usage is TRBJ2-3, with D possibly being TRBD1 (6 bases). Per germline, CDR1 LNHDA and CDR2 SQIVND (reference sequence). The CDR3 length is 14 residues. The CDR3 is CASSTGASTYTQYF. The CDR3 DNA reads as TGTGCCAGTAGTACAGGGGCAAGCACATATACGCAGTATTTT.

This chain connects TRBV7-2 to TRBJ2-7; D may be TRBD2 (6 bases). Trimming removed 4 bases at V and 3 bases at J, with 16 bases between. Germline V gives CDR1 SGHTA, CDR2 FQGNSA. The CDR3 runs 15 residues. The CDR3 spells CASSSQVGGIYEQYF. The CDR3 nucleotides are TGTGCCAGCAGCTCCCAGGTGGGGGGAATCTACGAGCAGTACTTC.

This clone was recorded once. The chain couples TRBV29-1 to TRBJ2-2; TRBD2 agrees at 13 bases. The CDR3 contains 18 residues. Trimming removed 6 bases from V and 2 bases from J; junction bases left unmatched: 12. Germline V CDR1 and CDR2: SQVTM, ANQGSEA. The CDR3 region is CSVHKGTSGILNTGELFF. The CDR3 nucleotides read TGCAGCGTCCACAAGGGGACTAGCGGGATTCTTAACACCGGGGAGCTGTTTTTT.

The chain is built from TRBV4-3 and TRBJ1-1; D possibly corresponds to TRBD1 (6 bases). This CDR3 is built from 13 residues. V gave up 10 bases and J gave up 5 bases, with 17 bases separating them. The germline V gene encodes CDR1 LGHNA and CDR2 YSLEER. The CDR3 nucleotides read TGCGCCACCTCCAGGGGTCCGAGGACTGAAGCTTTCTTT. The encoded protein is CATSRGPRTEAFF.

V gene TRBV9 combines with J gene TRBJ2-1; 8 nucleotides line up with TRBD2. V shed 4 bases and J 4 bases; nucleotides not matched to a gene: 10. This CDR3 spans 16 amino acids. Germline CDR1 reads SGDLS; CDR2 reads YYNGEE. CDR3 nucleotides: TGTGCCAGCAGCCACGGTCGACTAGCGACGTACAATGAGCAGTTCTTC. Translated, it gives CASSHGRLATYNEQFF. The full variable domain, in which reference TRBV9 and TRBJ2-1 provide the parts outside the CDR3, is DSGVTQTPKHLITATGQRVTLRCSPRSGDLSVYWYQQSLDQGLQFLIQYYNGEERAKGNILERFSAQQFPDLHSELNLSSLELGDSALYFCASSHGRLATYNEQFFGPGTRLTVL.

The V gene is TRBV7-3, the J gene TRBJ2-1; D uncertain. From germline, CDR1 is SGHTA and CDR2 FQGTGA. The CDR3 is made up of 16 amino acids. V was shortened by 0 bases and J by 8 bases, with 17 bases between the two germline ends. DNA for the CDR3: TGTGCCAGCAGCTTAACGACTGCGAACGTGGGTCATGAGCAGTTCTTC. This encodes CASSLTTANVGHEQFF.

The chain is built from TRBV2 and TRBJ2-1; 8 nucleotides align to TRBD2. The junction had 9 bases not matched to a gene; V was cut back by 10 bases and J by 7 bases. CDR1 SNHLY and CDR2 FYNNEI come from the germline V gene. The CDR3 has 13 amino acids. CDR3 nucleotide sequence: TGTGCCACCTCCGGGACTAGGGGAAATGAGCAGTTCTTC. This translates into CATSGTRGNEQFF.

This sequence joins TRBV5-1 and TRBJ2-1; D perhaps matches TRBD2 (7 bases). The V gene lost 4 bases and the J gene lost 6 bases, with 29 bases spanning the gap. CDR1 and CDR2 from the germline V gene are SGHRS and YFSETQ. The CDR3 length is 19 residues. CDR3 region: CASSTVGLQGRGSGNEQFF. The CDR3 DNA follows: TGCGCCAGCAGCACTGTAGGCCTACAGGGCCGCGGGAGTGGCAATGAGCAGTTCTTC.

This clone was seen just once. The gene calls are TRBV28 and TRBJ2-5; 9 bases fit TRBD1. The CDR3 contains 15 residues. J was trimmed by 2 bases and V by 1 base; bases with no gene match: 2. Looked up from germline, CDR1 is MDHEN and CDR2 is SYDVKM. DNA for the CDR3: TGTGCCAGCAGTTTATCGGGACAGGGACAAGAGACCCAGTACTTC. Translation: CASSLSGQGQETQYF.

This rearrangement joins TRBV19 to TRBJ1-3; TRBD1 matches at 7 bases. This CDR3 is 14 amino acids long. J lost 0 bases, V lost 10 bases, and 6 bases had no gene match. Germline V gene sequence: CDR1 LNHDA, CDR2 SQIVND (reference sequence). The CDR3 bases are TGTGCCACTCGACAGGGTAGCTCTGGAAACACCATATATTTT. This encodes CATRQGSSGNTIYF.

The V gene is TRBV30, the J gene TRBJ1-2; D not certain. This CDR3 comprises 14 residues. V lost 3 bases, J lost 1 base, and 12 bases lay in between. Germline V gene lookup returns CDR1 GTSNPN and CDR2 SVGIG (reference sequence). This chain's CDR3 is CAWSPEDFNYGYTF. The CDR3 bases are TGTGCCTGGAGCCCGGAGGATTTTAACTATGGCTACACCTTC.

The CDR3 spells CATGTSTDTQYF. CDR3 bases: TGTGCCACCGGGACTAGCACAGATACGCAGTATTTT. The chain employs TRBV2 and TRBJ2-3, with a possible D match to TRBD2 (6 bases). Trimming pared 10 bases from V and 0 bases from J, leaving 8 bases between. The CDR3 runs to 12 residues. Germline V gene data show CDR1 as SNHLY and CDR2 as FYNNEI.